A single sample is the source of the 10 T cell receptor beta chains below, sequenced in a study of blood T cell repertoires in COVID-19. Assay used: immunoSEQ multiplex PCR; TCRdb lists only in-frame clones, some missing. Of some 48,000 clones in the sample, over 65% are singletons; the top ten hold over 4.5%. Sequences were obtained from peripheral blood. These receptors originate from a woman aged 60-75 years with acute or convalescent COVID-19.

The chain combines TRBV4-2 with TRBJ2-3, with 12 bases aligning to TRBD2. Germline V gene sequence: CDR1 LGHNA, CDR2 YNFKEQ. CDR3 length: 17 residues. Trimming cost V 1 base and J 0 bases; bases outside gene matches: 2. As DNA, the CDR3 is TGTGCCAGCAGCCAAGGTACTAGCGGGAGGAGCACAGATACGCAGTATTTT. Translated: CASSQGTSGRSTDTQYF.

This sequence joins TRBV7-3 and TRBJ2-2; the match to TRBD1 covers 11 bases. Unmatched junction bases numbered 10, after V lost 4 bases and J lost 6 bases. The CDR3 is made up of 17 amino acids. CDR1 and CDR2 from the germline V gene are SGHTA and FQGTGA. This chain's CDR3 is CASSSLGTGGLAGELFF. The CDR3 DNA reads as TGTGCCAGCAGCTCCCTCGGGACAGGGGGATTGGCCGGGGAGCTGTTTTTT. Variable domain in full (rest from reference TRBV7-3 and TRBJ2-2): GAGVSQTPSNKVTEKGKYVELRCDPISGHTALYWYRQSLGQGPEFLIYFQGTGAADDSGLPNDRFFAVRPEGSVSTLKIQRTERGDSAVYLCASSSLGTGGLAGELFFGEGSRLTVL.

V and J are TRBV5-4 and TRBJ2-5; 13 bases fit TRBD2. Germline lookup yields CDR1 SGHNT and CDR2 YYREEE (reference sequence). V was clipped by 4 bases and J by 2 bases; unmatched bases: 2. CDR3 size: 15 residues. The CDR3 region is CASSVGLAGQETQYF. For the CDR3, the DNA is TGTGCCAGCAGCGTGGGACTAGCGGGACAAGAGACCCAGTACTTC.

The chain links TRBV11-3 to TRBJ2-1, with 7 bases matching TRBD1. CDR1 is SGHNT and CDR2 is YENEEA in the germline V gene. J was trimmed by 5 bases and V by 3 bases; bases with no gene match: 7. The CDR3 runs 15 residues. The DNA of the CDR3 is TGTGCCAGCAGCTTGGGGACAGTTATGGACAATGAGCAGTTCTTC. It translates to CASSLGTVMDNEQFF. The variable domain in full, completed from reference TRBV11-3 and TRBJ2-1, reads EAGVVQSPRYKIIEKKQPVAFWCNPISGHNTLYWYLQNLGQGPELLIRYENEEAVDDSQLPKDRFSAERLKGVDSTLKIQPAELGDSAVYLCASSLGTVMDNEQFFGPGTRLTVL.

This chain links TRBV2 with TRBJ2-6, with D possibly TRBD1 on 5 matching bases. V was pared by 4 bases and J by 3 bases, with 16 bases between. Germline lookup yields CDR1 SNHLY and CDR2 FYNNEI. The CDR3 is 17 amino acids. The CDR3 reads CASSVSRAGIGANVLTF. The CDR3 DNA follows: TGTGCCAGCAGTGTGTCCAGGGCAGGGATTGGGGCCAACGTCCTGACTTTC.

This sequence joins TRBV19 and TRBJ1-2; TRBD1 matches at 7 bases. The CDR3 sequence is 13 residues long. Germline CDR1 LNHDA, CDR2 SQIVND (reference sequence). The J segment lost 4 bases and the V segment lost 4 bases, leaving 3 bases of the junction unmatched. The CDR3 DNA is TGTGCCAGTAGTAGGGACAGATCCTATGGCTACACCTTC. It specifies CASSRDRSYGYTF.

The J gene is TRBJ2-1, the V gene TRBV23-1; 9 bases line up with TRBD2. TRBV23-1 falls under the ORF class, with uncertain function. This CDR3 spans 19 amino acids. The V and J ends lost 3 bases and 5 bases, in that order; junction bases with no gene match: 17. The CDR3 nucleotides read TGCGCCAGCAGTCAGACGGCTAGGGTTAGCGGGGGTACTAACAATGAGCAGTTCTTC. This sequence encodes CASSQTARVSGGTNNEQFF.

This clone was seen only once. The CDR3 region has the DNA TGTGCCAGCAGTTTCGGACTAGCGGGAACCTACGAGCAGTACTTC. Protein product: CASSFGLAGTYEQYF. V gene TRBV27 combines with J gene TRBJ2-7; TRBD2 aligns across 12 bases. CDR3 length: 15 amino acids. Germline V gene lookup returns CDR1 MNHEY and CDR2 SMNVEV (reference sequence). The V gene end was trimmed by 3 bases and the J gene end by 2 bases; junction bases not matched to a gene: 2.

The rearrangement links TRBV5-1 to TRBJ2-3, with D hard to call. The CDR3 contains 17 residues. Germline CDR1 SGHRS, CDR2 YFSETQ. V lost 1 base and J 5 bases, leaving 20 bases between the germline ends. The DNA of the CDR3 is TGCGCCAGCAGCTTGAGTTCTAGGAGAGCGATAGTAGATACGCAGTATTTT. Translated, it gives CASSLSSRRAIVDTQYF.

This clone was counted a single time. The gene calls are TRBV19 and TRBJ2-5; possibly TRBD2 for D (6 bases). The V gene lost 7 bases and the J gene lost 4 bases, with 10 bases spanning the gap. The germline V gene has CDR1 LNHDA and CDR2 SQIVND (reference sequence). The CDR3 spans 12 residues. In DNA, the CDR3 is TGTGCCAGTACAAGAGCGGGAGAGACCCAGTACTTC. Translating it yields CASTRAGETQYF.